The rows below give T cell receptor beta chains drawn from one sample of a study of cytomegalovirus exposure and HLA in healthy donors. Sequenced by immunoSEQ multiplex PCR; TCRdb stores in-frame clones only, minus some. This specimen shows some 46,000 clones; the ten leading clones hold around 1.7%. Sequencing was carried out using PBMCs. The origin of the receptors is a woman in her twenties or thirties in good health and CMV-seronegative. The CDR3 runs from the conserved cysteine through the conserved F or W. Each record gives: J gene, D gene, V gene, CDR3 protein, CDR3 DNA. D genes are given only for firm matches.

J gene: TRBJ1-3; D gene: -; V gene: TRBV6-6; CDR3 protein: CASRLQGNSGNTIYF; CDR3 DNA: TGTGCCAGCAGGCTACAGGGCAACTCTGGAAACACCATATATTTT
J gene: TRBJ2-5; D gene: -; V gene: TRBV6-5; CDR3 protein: CASSSLQETQYF; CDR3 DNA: TGTGCCAGCAGTTCCCTCCAAGAGACCCAGTACTTC
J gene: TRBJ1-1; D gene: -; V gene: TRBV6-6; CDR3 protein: CASSNGLQGFGTEAFF; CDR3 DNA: TGTGCCAGCAGTAATGGTCTCCAGGGCTTCGGCACTGAAGCTTTCTTT
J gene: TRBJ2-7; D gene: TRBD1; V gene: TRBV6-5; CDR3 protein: CASSFSQGYEQYF; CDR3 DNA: TGTGCCAGCAGTTTTTCACAGGGGTACGAGCAGTACTTC
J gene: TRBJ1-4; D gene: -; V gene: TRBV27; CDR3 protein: CASSFKGLEEKLFF; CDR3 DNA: TGTGCCAGCAGTTTTAAGGGGCTAGAGGAAAAACTGTTTTTT
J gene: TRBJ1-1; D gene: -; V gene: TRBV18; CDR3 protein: CASSADSSSEAFF; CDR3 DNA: TGTGCCAGCTCAGCGGACAGCAGCTCTGAAGCTTTCTTT
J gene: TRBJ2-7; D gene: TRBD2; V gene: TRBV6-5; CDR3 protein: CASSRLAGAEQYF; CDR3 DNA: TGTGCCAGCAGTCGGCTAGCGGGAGCCGAGCAGTACTTC
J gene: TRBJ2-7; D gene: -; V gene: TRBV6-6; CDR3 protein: CASSLQGPTYEQYF; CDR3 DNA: TGTGCCAGCAGTTTACAGGGACCCACCTACGAGCAGTACTTC
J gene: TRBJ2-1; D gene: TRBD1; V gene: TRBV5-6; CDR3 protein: CASSLAWTGGEQFF; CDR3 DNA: TGTGCCAGCAGCTTGGCGTGGACAGGGGGTGAGCAGTTCTTC
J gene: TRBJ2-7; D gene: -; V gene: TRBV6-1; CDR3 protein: CASADLEVEQYF; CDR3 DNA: TGTGCCAGCGCAGACTTAGAGGTCGAGCAGTACTTC
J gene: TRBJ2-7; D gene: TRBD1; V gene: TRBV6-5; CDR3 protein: CASSYDRDRSGEQYF; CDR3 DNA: TGTGCCAGCAGTTACGACCGGGACAGGAGTGGCGAGCAGTACTTC
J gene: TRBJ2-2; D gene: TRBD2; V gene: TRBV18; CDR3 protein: CASSPQRENTGELFF; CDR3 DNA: TGTGCCAGCTCACCCCAGCGGGAGAACACCGGGGAGCTGTTTTTT
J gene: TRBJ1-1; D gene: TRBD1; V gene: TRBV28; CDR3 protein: CASSYGTGRGAFF; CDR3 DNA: TGTGCCAGCAGCTACGGGACAGGGAGGGGAGCTTTCTTT
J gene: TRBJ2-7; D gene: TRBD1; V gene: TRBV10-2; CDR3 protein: CAKWDRARGQYF; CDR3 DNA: TGCGCCAAATGGGACAGGGCTCGAGGGCAGTACTTC
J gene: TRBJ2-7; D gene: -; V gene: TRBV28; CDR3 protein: CASRGGWKGGAYEQYF; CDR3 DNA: TGTGCCAGCAGAGGAGGCTGGAAAGGGGGTGCCTACGAGCAGTACTTC
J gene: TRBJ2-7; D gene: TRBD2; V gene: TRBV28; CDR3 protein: CASAGAPYYEQYF; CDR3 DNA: TGTGCCAGCGCGGGAGCGCCCTACTACGAGCAGTACTTC
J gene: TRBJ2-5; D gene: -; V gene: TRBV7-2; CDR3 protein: CASSGQNAPIETQYF; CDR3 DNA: TGTGCCAGCAGCGGACAGAATGCCCCTATAGAGACCCAGTACTTC
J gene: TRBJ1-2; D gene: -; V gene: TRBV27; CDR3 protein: CASSFNKANYGYTF; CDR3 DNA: TGTGCCAGCAGTTTTAACAAAGCTAACTATGGCTACACCTTC
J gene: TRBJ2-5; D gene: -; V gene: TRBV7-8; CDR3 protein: CASSLGRGIAQETQYF; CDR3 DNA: TGTGCCAGCAGCTTAGGGCGGGGAATTGCTCAAGAGACCCAGTACTTC
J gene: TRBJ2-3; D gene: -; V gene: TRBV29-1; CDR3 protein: CSVKTSSTDTQYF; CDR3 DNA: TGCAGCGTAAAGACTAGTAGCACAGATACGCAGTATTTT
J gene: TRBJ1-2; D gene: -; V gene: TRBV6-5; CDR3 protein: CASRPGTGRTPGYTF; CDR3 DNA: TGTGCCAGCAGACCCGGAACAGGGCGTACCCCTGGCTACACCTTC
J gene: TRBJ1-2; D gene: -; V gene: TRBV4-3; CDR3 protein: CASSPAMRDYGYTF; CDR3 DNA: TGCGCCAGCAGTCCGGCTATGAGGGACTATGGCTACACCTTC
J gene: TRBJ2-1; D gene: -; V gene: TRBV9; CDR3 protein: CASSWGTSQNDQFF; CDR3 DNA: TGTGCCAGCAGCTGGGGAACTAGTCAAAATGATCAGTTCTTC
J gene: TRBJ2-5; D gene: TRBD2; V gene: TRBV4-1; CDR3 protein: CASSQAPTGLAGQETQYF; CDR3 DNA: TGCGCCAGCAGCCAAGCTCCGACGGGACTAGCGGGGCAAGAGACCCAGTACTTC
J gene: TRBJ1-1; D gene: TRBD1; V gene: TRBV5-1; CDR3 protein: CASSMTYRDSGTEAFF; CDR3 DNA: TGCGCCAGCAGCATGACCTACCGGGACAGCGGGACTGAAGCTTTCTTT
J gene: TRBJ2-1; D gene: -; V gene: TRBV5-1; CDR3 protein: CASSPRNYNEQFF; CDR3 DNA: TGCGCCAGCAGTCCCAGAAACTACAATGAGCAGTTCTTC
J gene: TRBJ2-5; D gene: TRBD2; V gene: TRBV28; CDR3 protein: CASSPGLAGGRETQYF; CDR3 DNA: TGTGCCAGCAGCCCGGGACTAGCGGGAGGACGGGAGACCCAGTACTTC
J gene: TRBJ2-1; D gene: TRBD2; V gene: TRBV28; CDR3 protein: CASSTQTSGRLDEQFF; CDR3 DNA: TGTGCCAGCAGTACGCAAACTAGCGGGAGACTGGATGAGCAGTTCTTC
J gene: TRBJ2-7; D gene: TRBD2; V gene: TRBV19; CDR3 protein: CASSRTSGSFDEQYF; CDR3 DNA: TGTGCCAGTAGTCGGACTAGCGGGAGTTTCGACGAGCAGTACTTC
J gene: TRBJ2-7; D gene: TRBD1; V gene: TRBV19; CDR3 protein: CASMAGTGGTGEQYF; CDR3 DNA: TGTGCCAGTATGGCCGGGACAGGGGGCACAGGCGAGCAGTACTTC
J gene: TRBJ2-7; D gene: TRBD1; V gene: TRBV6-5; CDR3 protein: CASSLTGVHEQYF; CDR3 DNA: TGTGCCAGCAGCCTGACAGGGGTCCACGAGCAGTACTTC
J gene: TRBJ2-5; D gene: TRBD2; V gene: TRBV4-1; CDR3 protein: CASTISGRSQETQYF; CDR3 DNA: TGCGCCAGCACCATTAGCGGGAGGTCCCAAGAGACCCAGTACTTC
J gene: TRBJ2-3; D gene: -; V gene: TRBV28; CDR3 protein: CASSRDTQYF; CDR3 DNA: TGTGCCTCCTCCAGGGATACGCAGTATTTT
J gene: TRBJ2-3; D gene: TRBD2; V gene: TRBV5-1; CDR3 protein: CASSYRTSGSTDTQYF; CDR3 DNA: TGCGCCAGCAGCTACCGGACTAGCGGAAGCACAGATACGCAGTATTTT
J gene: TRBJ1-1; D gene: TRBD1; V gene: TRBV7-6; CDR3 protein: CASSFPDRMNTEAFF; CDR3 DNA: TGTGCCAGCAGCTTCCCGGACAGGATGAACACTGAAGCTTTCTTT
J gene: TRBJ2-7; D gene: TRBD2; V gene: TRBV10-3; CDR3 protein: CAISARLAGGRTYEQYF; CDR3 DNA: TGTGCCATCAGCGCTAGACTAGCGGGAGGGAGGACCTACGAGCAGTACTTC
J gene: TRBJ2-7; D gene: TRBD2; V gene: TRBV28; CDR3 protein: CASPGGAGGAYEQYF; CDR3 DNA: TGTGCCAGTCCGGGGGGAGCGGGAGGCGCCTACGAGCAGTACTTC
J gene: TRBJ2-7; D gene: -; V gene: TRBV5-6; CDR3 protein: CASSFAGSAYEQYF; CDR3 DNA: TGTGCCAGCAGCTTCGCGGGGAGCGCCTACGAGCAGTACTTC
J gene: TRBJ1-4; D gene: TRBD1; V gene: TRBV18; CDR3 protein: CASSPLAKTGNNEKLFF; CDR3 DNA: TGTGCCAGCTCACCACTGGCAAAGACAGGGAACAATGAAAAACTGTTTTTT
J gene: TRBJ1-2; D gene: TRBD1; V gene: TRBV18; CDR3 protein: CASSTGTVGYTF; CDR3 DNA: TGTGCCAGCTCAACCGGGACAGTAGGCTACACCTTC
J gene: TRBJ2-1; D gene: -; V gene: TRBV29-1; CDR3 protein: CSVAYRGAIGEQFF; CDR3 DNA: TGCAGCGTTGCGTACCGGGGGGCTATTGGTGAGCAGTTCTTC
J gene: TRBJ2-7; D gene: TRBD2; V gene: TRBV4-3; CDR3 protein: CASSPHGTSGSNEQYF; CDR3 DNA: TGCGCCAGCAGCCCCCACGGGACTAGCGGGAGTAACGAGCAGTACTTC
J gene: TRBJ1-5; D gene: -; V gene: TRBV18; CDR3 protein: CASSGQRGNQPQHF; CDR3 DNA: TGTGCCAGCTCAGGCCAGAGGGGCAATCAGCCCCAGCATTTT
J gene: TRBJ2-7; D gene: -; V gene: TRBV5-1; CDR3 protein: CASSLGASYEQYF; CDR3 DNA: TGCGCCAGCAGCTTGGGGGCTTCCTACGAGCAGTACTTC
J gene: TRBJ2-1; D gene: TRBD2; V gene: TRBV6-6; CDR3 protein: CASRRLAGATDEQFF; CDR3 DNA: TGTGCCAGCAGGCGACTAGCGGGGGCAACGGATGAGCAGTTCTTC
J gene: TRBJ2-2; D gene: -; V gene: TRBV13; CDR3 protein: CASSMDWGFTGELFF; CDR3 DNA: TGTGCCAGCAGCATGGACTGGGGATTTACCGGGGAGCTGTTTTTT
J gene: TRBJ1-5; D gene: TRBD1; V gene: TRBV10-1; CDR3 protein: CASRIGQGSNQPQHF; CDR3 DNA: TGCGCCAGCCGAATAGGACAGGGGAGCAATCAGCCCCAGCATTTT
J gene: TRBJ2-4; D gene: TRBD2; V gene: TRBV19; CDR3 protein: CASRLAGVAKNIQYF; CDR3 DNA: TGTGCCAGTAGGTTAGCGGGAGTGGCCAAAAACATTCAGTACTTC
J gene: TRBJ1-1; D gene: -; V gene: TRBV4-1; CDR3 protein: CASSQERPGLDTEAFF; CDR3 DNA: TGCGCCAGCAGCCAAGAGAGGCCGGGTTTGGACACTGAAGCTTTCTTT
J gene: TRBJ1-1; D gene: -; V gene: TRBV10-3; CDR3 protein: CAISAQGFTEAFF; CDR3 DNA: TGTGCCATCAGTGCACAGGGTTTCACTGAAGCTTTCTTT
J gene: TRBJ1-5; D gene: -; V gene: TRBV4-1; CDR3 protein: CASSQDPQGNQPQHF; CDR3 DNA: TGCGCCAGCAGCCAAGATCCACAGGGTAATCAGCCCCAGCATTTT
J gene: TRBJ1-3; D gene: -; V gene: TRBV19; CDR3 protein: CASSINLVMRSGNTIYF; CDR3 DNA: TGTGCCAGTAGTATAAATCTTGTAATGCGGTCTGGAAACACCATATATTTT
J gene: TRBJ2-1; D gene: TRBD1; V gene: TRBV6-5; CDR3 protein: CASSYRDRGLYNEQFF; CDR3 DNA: TGTGCCAGCAGTTACCGCGACAGGGGTTTATACAATGAGCAGTTCTTC
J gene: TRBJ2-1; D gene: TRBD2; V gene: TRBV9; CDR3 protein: CASSPLAAGDRDEQFF; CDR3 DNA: TGTGCCAGCAGCCCCCTTGCAGCGGGAGATAGAGATGAGCAGTTCTTC